The present T cell receptor (beta chain) was sequenced within a study of preoperative IRX-2 immunotherapy in early breast cancer. In germline, CDR1 is WNHNN, CDR2 SYGVQD (reference sequence). This CDR3 has 13 amino acids. With 5 bases clipped from V and 5 bases from J, the junction kept 3 bases outside the gene matches. This clone appeared once. Treatment reported: preoperative locoregional IRX-2 cytokine immunotherapy. Patients received preoperative, locoregional IRX-2 cytokine immunotherapy in a phase Ib study. The protocol was immunoSEQ multiplex PCR, while the TCRdb copy is restricted to in-frame clones and leaves out a portion. The profile shows roughly 35,000 clones, about 95% of them singletons.

V and J are TRBV10-1 and TRBJ2-5; 9 nucleotides match TRBD1. This TCR derives from a human donor with breast cancer. This sample was taken from a patient treated with IRX-2 immunotherapy. Here the CDR3 reads CASSRTGVETQYF. For the CDR3, the DNA is TGCGCCAGCAGTCGGACAGGGGTGGAGACCCAGTACTTC.